This TCR beta chain was captured by sequencing in a study of radiotherapy plus CTLA-4 blockade in lung cancer. Clones were read by immunoSEQ multiplex PCR, and TCRdb kept only the in-frame ones, dropping some. Seen here are 58,000 or so clones, over 75% observed once, and the top ten hold around 17%. The germline gives CDR1 MNHNY, CDR2 SVGAGI (reference sequence). V was pared by 2 bases and J by 5 bases, with 9 bases of the junction left unmatched. The CDR3 runs 16 residues. This receptor was obtained from a human donor with non-small cell lung cancer who had a complete response to radiotherapy plus ipilimumab. The sample in question was peripheral blood, obtained from a patient treated with radiotherapy plus ipilimumab. The chain combines TRBV6-6 with TRBJ2-3; 8 bases line up with TRBD1. The CDR3, as DNA: TGTGCCAGCAGTTACCCGCAGGGGGCATCCCGAGATACGCAGTATTTT. It yields the protein CASSYPQGASRDTQYF.